The 22 T cell receptor beta chains listed next were all sequenced from one sample in a study of cytomegalovirus exposure and HLA in healthy donors (TCRdb year 2017). Libraries were made using the immunoSEQ multiplex PCR assay. For the multiplex PCR, a mixture combining 60 forward primers for TCR Vbeta segments and 13 reverse primers for TCR Jbeta segments was used. TCRdb stores this immuneACCESS table with in-frame sequences only. Part of the clones is absent; in the studies checked, under half of the shortfall reflects unresolved V genes, and no reason is known for the rest. In all, the sample holds approximately 120,000 clones, and about 80% of those were seen once. The top ten clones comprise about 3.4% of the sample. The sequenced sample was PBMCs. Receptors were obtained from a man aged 25-45 years in good health and CMV-seronegative.

The chain joins TRBV7-2 to TRBJ2-3; 8 nucleotides align to TRBD1. The CDR3 length is 15 residues. Looked up from germline, CDR1 is SGHTA and CDR2 is FQGNSA. V lost 3 bases and J lost 7; bases outside the gene matches: 9. The CDR3, as DNA: TGTGCCAGCAGCTTCCAGGGGGCGCCGGCCCATACGCAGTATTTT. This codes for CASSFQGAPAHTQYF.

V and J are TRBV7-9 and TRBJ2-7; 8 nucleotides align to TRBD1. CDR1 SEHNR and CDR2 FQNEAQ come from the germline V gene (reference sequence). V gave up 5 bases and J gave up 0 bases; unmatched junction bases: 12. The CDR3 loop spans 17 amino acids. CDR3 sequence reads: CASSPPGQGTSSYEQYF. Here the CDR3 DNA reads TGTGCCAGCAGCCCCCCCGGACAGGGAACCAGCTCCTACGAGCAGTACTTC.

This rearrangement joins TRBV7-9 to TRBJ2-1, with 8 positions matching TRBD2. The CDR3 sequence is 14 residues long. Trimming cost V 4 bases and J 8 bases; bases outside gene matches: 7. Germline V gene data show CDR1 as SEHNR and CDR2 as FQNEAQ (reference sequence). The CDR3 region is CASSSREGIHEQFF. CDR3 nucleotide sequence: TGTGCCAGCAGCTCCCGGGAGGGGATACATGAGCAGTTCTTC.

The V call is TRBV30, the J call TRBJ2-7; D perhaps matches TRBD2 (5 bases). The V gene lost 2 bases and the J gene lost 3 bases, with 11 bases spanning the gap. Per the germline V gene, CDR1 is GTSNPN and CDR2 is SVGIG (reference sequence). CDR3 length: 13 amino acids. The chain's CDR3 is CAWSTQRYYEQYF. DNA of the CDR3: TGTGCCTGGAGTACCCAGCGGTACTACGAGCAGTACTTC.

The V and J genes are TRBV7-9 and TRBJ1-3; the D gene is possibly TRBD1 (6 bases). This CDR3 region has 18 residues. With 1 base removed from V and 0 bases from J, the gap between germline ends came to 16 bases. Germline-derived CDR1 and CDR2 are SEHNR and FQNEAQ (reference sequence). The CDR3 sequence: CASSLDDLGQSSGNTIYF. CDR3 sequence (DNA): TGTGCCAGCAGCTTAGACGATCTAGGACAGAGCTCTGGAAACACCATATATTTT.

The J gene is TRBJ2-2, the V gene TRBV5-4; 7 bases align to TRBD2. The CDR3 runs to 16 residues. Trimming removed 0 bases from V and 3 bases from J; junction bases left unmatched: 5. Germline loops: CDR1 SGHNT, CDR2 YYREEE (reference sequence). CDR3 protein: CASSLDGGSYTGELFF. CDR3 bases: TGTGCCAGCAGCTTGGACGGCGGGAGCTACACCGGGGAGCTGTTTTTT.

This chain uses TRBV5-1 with TRBJ2-7; 9 bases line up with TRBD2. V lost 6 bases to trimming and J lost 4 bases; unmatched junction nucleotides: 8. Germline CDR1 is SGHRS and CDR2 is YFSETQ. The CDR3 length is 14 residues. The CDR3 sequence: CASNPAGGGYEQYF. The CDR3, as DNA: TGCGCCAGCAACCCAGCGGGAGGCGGGTACGAGCAGTACTTC.

J is TRBJ2-3 and V is TRBV28; D is possibly TRBD2 (5 bases). This CDR3 comprises 15 residues. V was shortened by 3 bases and J by 0 bases, with 10 bases between the two germline ends. Germline V gene sequence: CDR1 MDHEN, CDR2 SYDVKM. In DNA form, the CDR3 reads TGTGCCAGCAGTTTCTTAGCGACTAGCACAGATACGCAGTATTTT. Its protein product is CASSFLATSTDTQYF.

V and J are TRBV6-5 and TRBJ1-1, with D unclear. This CDR3 is built from 15 residues. The germline CDR1 and CDR2 sequences are MNHEY and SVGAGI. V lost 1 base and J lost 0, with 9 bases in between. The CDR3 region is CASSYYRGVNTEAFF. The CDR3 bases are TGTGCCAGCAGTTACTATCGGGGAGTGAACACTGAAGCTTTCTTT.

As regards this clone: The junction departs from germline at one end; a sequencing error may be responsible. This CDR3 is CASSYSGQGDTEDFF. As DNA, the CDR3 is TGTGCCAGCAGTTACTCGGGACAGGGGGACACTGAAGATTTCTTT. The chain carries TRBV6-5 and TRBJ1-1, with TRBD1 identical over 11 bases. There are 15 residues in the CDR3. Per germline, CDR1 MNHEY and CDR2 SVGAGI.

V and J are TRBV27 and TRBJ1-1; D might be TRBD1 (5 bases). The germline CDR1 and CDR2 sequences are MNHEY and SMNVEV (reference sequence). The CDR3 is 14 residues long. The V end lost 5 bases, the J end lost 2 bases, and 12 bases lay between the germline ends. Here the CDR3 reads CASSTGLGNTEAFF. The DNA for the CDR3 is TGTGCCAGCAGTACAGGTCTGGGAAACACTGAAGCTTTCTTT.

The chain joins TRBV5-1 to TRBJ2-3; D is undetermined. This CDR3 contains 14 residues. The germline V gene has CDR1 SGHRS and CDR2 YFSETQ. Trimming pared 2 bases from V and 0 bases from J, leaving 7 bases between. CDR3 bases: TGCGCCAGCAGCTTCGAAACTAGCACAGATACGCAGTATTTT. It specifies CASSFETSTDTQYF.

The chain combines TRBV27 with TRBJ2-2; 7 bases line up with TRBD1. CDR3 length: 18 residues. The trim removed 5 bases at V and 2 bases at J, leaving 14 bases unmatched. CDR1 is MNHEY, CDR2 SMNVEV, per germline (reference sequence). The CDR3 loop is CASSPRWGQTTNTGELFF. The CDR3 DNA reads as TGTGCCAGCAGTCCGAGGTGGGGACAGACCACCAACACCGGGGAGCTGTTTTTT.

This chain joins TRBV19 and TRBJ2-1; D is perhaps TRBD1 (5 bases). In germline, CDR1 is LNHDA, CDR2 SQIVND (reference sequence). This CDR3 comprises 13 residues. The ends were cut back, 5 bases at V and 4 bases at J, with 9 bases in the middle. The DNA for the CDR3 is TGTGCCAGTAGTCGGACACTATACAATGAGCAGTTCTTC. It is translated as CASSRTLYNEQFF. Combining the CDR3 with reference TRBV19 and TRBJ2-1 gives the whole variable domain DGGITQSPKYLFRKEGQNVTLSCEQNLNHDAMYWYRQDPGQGLRLIYYSQIVNDFQKGDIAEGYSVSREKKESFPLTVTSAQKNPTAFYLCASSRTLYNEQFFGPGTRLTVL.

The table lists this clone with a few counts. V gene TRBV7-9 combines with J gene TRBJ1-1, with D possibly TRBD1 on 5 matching bases. Trimming pared 5 bases from V and 5 bases from J, leaving 12 bases between. Germline V gene data show CDR1 as SEHNR and CDR2 as FQNEAQ (reference sequence). This CDR3 is built from 13 residues. DNA of the CDR3: TGTGCCAGCAGCGGGCAGGGATTGACTGAAGCTTTCTTT. This sequence encodes CASSGQGLTEAFF.

The rearrangement links TRBV6-5 to TRBJ2-5; TRBD1 agrees at 7 bases. The J call could be wrong; TRBJ2-7 is a better fit for the DNA end. The CDR3 is made up of 15 amino acids. Germline CDR1 and CDR2: MNHEY and SVGAGI. The CDR3 here is CASSYSNRGVYEQYF. CDR3 DNA: TGTGCCAGCAGTTACTCGAACAGGGGAGTCTACGAGCAGTACTTC.

This chain connects TRBV5-6 to TRBJ2-7, with TRBD1 matching 8 bases. This CDR3 comprises 14 residues. Germline values: CDR1 SGHDT, CDR2 YYEEEE. V was pared by 4 bases and J by 3 bases, with 6 bases of the junction left unmatched. The CDR3 here is CASSPGQDIYEQYF. The DNA of the CDR3 is TGTGCCAGCAGCCCGGGACAGGACATCTACGAGCAGTACTTC.

This sequence joins TRBV7-6 and TRBJ2-1; D perhaps matches TRBD1 (6 bases). Per the germline V gene, CDR1 is SGHVS and CDR2 is FNYEAQ. The CDR3 loop spans 13 amino acids. V was shortened by 3 bases and J by 5 bases, with 8 bases between the two germline ends. In DNA, the CDR3 is TGTGCCAGCAGCTTGGACAGAAACAATGAGCAGTTCTTC. Its translation is CASSLDRNNEQFF.

This rearrangement joins TRBV9 to TRBJ1-2; 10 bases are a match to TRBD1. The V gene's germline CDR1 is SGDLS and CDR2 YYNGEE. Trimming took 4 bases from V and 6 from J; bases not matched to a gene: 15. This CDR3 is built from 17 residues. CDR3 amino acids: CASSFAGTGATLHGYTF. As DNA, the CDR3 is TGTGCCAGCAGCTTCGCCGGGACAGGGGCCACTCTTCATGGCTACACCTTC.

This chain uses TRBV7-2 with TRBJ1-1, with unresolved D. Trimming cost V 2 bases and J 3 bases, with 16 bases left between them. CDR3 length: 16 residues. Germline V CDR1 and CDR2: SGHTA, FQGNSA. CDR3 in DNA: TGTGCCAGCAGCTTAAGGCAGTCCCAGAGGGACACTGAAGCTTTCTTT. Translation: CASSLRQSQRDTEAFF. The full variable domain, completed using reference TRBV7-2 and TRBJ1-1, is GAGVSQSPSNKVTEKGKDVELRCDPISGHTALYWYRQSLGQGLEFLIYFQGNSAPDKSGLPSDRFSAERTGGSVSTLTIQRTQQEDSAVYLCASSLRQSQRDTEAFFGQGTRLTVV.

This clone was seen a few times. The V and J genes are TRBV6-1 and TRBJ2-5, with a possible D match to TRBD1 (5 bases). Germline-derived CDR1 and CDR2 are MNHNS and SASEGT. CDR3 length: 16 amino acids. Trimming stripped 4 bases from V and 2 bases from J, with 17 bases between. The CDR3 loop reads CASSVLVAGLQETQYF. DNA for the CDR3: TGTGCCAGCAGTGTATTAGTGGCAGGGTTGCAAGAGACCCAGTACTTC.

This chain connects TRBV9 to TRBJ2-5; 9 nucleotides match TRBD1. Looked up from germline, CDR1 is SGDLS and CDR2 is YYNGEE. V lost 0 bases and J lost 3; bases outside the gene matches: 0. The CDR3 totals 14 residues. The CDR3 protein is CASSVGQGEETQYF. The CDR3 DNA follows: TGTGCCAGCAGCGTAGGACAGGGGGAAGAGACCCAGTACTTC. Full variable domain (missing parts from reference TRBV9 and TRBJ2-5): DSGVTQTPKHLITATGQRVTLRCSPRSGDLSVYWYQQSLDQGLQFLIQYYNGEERAKGNILERFSAQQFPDLHSELNLSSLELGDSALYFCASSVGQGEETQYFGPGTRLLVL.